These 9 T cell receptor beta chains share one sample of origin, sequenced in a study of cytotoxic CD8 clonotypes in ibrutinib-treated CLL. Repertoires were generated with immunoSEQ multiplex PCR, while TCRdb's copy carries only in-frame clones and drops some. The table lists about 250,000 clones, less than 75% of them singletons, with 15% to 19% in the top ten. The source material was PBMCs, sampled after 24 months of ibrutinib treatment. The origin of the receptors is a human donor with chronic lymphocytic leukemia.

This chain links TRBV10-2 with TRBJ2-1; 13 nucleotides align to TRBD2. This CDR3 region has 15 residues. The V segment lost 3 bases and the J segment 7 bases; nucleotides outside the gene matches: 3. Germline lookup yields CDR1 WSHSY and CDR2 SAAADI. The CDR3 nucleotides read TGCGCCAGCAGTGATGGGACTAGCGGGAAGAATGAGCAGTTCTTC. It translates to CASSDGTSGKNEQFF.

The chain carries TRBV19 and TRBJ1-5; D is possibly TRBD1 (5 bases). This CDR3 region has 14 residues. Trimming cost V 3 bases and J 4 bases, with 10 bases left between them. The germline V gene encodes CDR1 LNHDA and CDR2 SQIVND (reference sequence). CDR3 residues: CASSIQGRNQPQHF. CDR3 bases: TGTGCCAGTAGTATTCAGGGACGAAATCAGCCCCAGCATTTT.

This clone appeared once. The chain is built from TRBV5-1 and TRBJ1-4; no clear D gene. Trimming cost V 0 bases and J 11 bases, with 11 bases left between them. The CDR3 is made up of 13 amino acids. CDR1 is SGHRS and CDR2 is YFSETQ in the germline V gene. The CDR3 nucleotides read TGCGCCAGCAGCTTGGAGAGCAGGAAGAAACTGTTTTTT. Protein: CASSLESRKKLFF.

CDR3 residues: CATSGTGGSQYF. The CDR3 nucleotides are TGTGCCACCAGCGGGACAGGAGGGTCCCAGTACTTC. The chain uses TRBV15 and TRBJ2-7; 8 bases line up with TRBD1. Germline-derived CDR1 and CDR2 are LNHNV and YYDKDF (reference sequence). J lost 10 bases, V lost 5 bases, and 7 bases had no gene match. This CDR3 is 12 amino acids long.

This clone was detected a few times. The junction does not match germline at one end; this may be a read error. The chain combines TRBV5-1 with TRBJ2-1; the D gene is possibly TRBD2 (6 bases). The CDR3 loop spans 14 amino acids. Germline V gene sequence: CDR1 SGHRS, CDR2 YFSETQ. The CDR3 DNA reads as TGCGCCAGCAGCTTGGGGGACTCCCACAATGAGCAGTTCTTC. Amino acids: CASSLGDSHNEQFF.

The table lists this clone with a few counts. CDR3 nucleotide sequence: TGTGCCAGCAGGGGGGAGGACAGGGAATGGTACTTC. Its translation: CASRGEDREWYF. This rearrangement joins TRBV6-1 to TRBJ2-7; 8 bases line up with TRBD1. J was trimmed by 12 bases and V by 6 bases; bases with no gene match: 10. Germline CDR1 MNHNS, CDR2 SASEGT. The length of the CDR3 is 12 residues.

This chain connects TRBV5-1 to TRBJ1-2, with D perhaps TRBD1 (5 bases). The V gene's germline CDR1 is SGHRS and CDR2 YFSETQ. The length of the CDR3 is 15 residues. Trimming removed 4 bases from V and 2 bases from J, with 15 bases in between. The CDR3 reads CASSPETALNYGYTF. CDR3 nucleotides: TGCGCCAGCAGCCCAGAGACAGCCCTCAACTATGGCTACACCTTC.

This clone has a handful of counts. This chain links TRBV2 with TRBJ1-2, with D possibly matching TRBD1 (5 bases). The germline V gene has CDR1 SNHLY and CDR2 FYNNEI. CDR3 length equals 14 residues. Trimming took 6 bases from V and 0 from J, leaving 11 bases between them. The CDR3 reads CASRRDLTNYGYTF. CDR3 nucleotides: TGTGCCAGCAGAAGGGACCTTACTAACTATGGCTACACCTTC.

The CDR3 nucleotides read TGTGCCAGCAGTGAAAGGCCGGGACAGGGACAGTTCTTC. It codes for CASSERPGQGQFF. The genes are TRBV6-1 and TRBJ2-1; 9 nucleotides line up with TRBD1. The CDR3 consists of 13 residues. Per germline, CDR1 MNHNS and CDR2 SASEGT. J gave up 13 bases and V 2 bases, and 6 bases lay outside the gene matches.